This T cell receptor (beta chain) was sequenced during a study of blood T cells in healthy people across ages. Donors ranged from about 6 to 90 years old and were healthy Caucasians in Russia. It was about 9.4 milliliters of peripheral blood that were drawn from each donor. Study-level findings and limits: Compared with aged donors, long-lived donors showed fewer expanded clones, suggesting selection.

From germline, CDR1 is MDHEN and CDR2 SYDVKM. Trimming shortened V by 2 bases and J by 6 bases, and 10 bases separated the two germline ends. The CDR3 loop spans 13 amino acids. This clonotype is large by share. The antigen remains undetermined. Together with a sample-barcoded 5' primer, a J-beta primer mix was included in a second PCR lasting about 6 to 11 cycles. Each sample provided no less than 2.5 million CDR3-containing paired-end reads. MiXCR, applied by TCRdb to the 5' RACE reads, yields one record per CDR3 protein. The sample shows 1.2 million to 1.5 million distinct CDR3 sequences, approximately 40% of them seen only once.

The sample comprised blood. This rearrangement joins TRBV28 to TRBJ2-5, with a tentative D call TRBD2 (5 bases). The source is a woman aged 18-30 years in good health. The CDR3, as DNA: TGTGCCAGCAGTTTAGGAGTCGGGAAGACCCAGTACTTC. Its protein is CASSLGVGKTQYF. Full variable domain (rest looked up from reference TRBV28 and TRBJ2-5): DVKVTQSSRYLVKRTGEKVFLECVQDMDHENMFWYRQDPGLGLRLIYFSYDVKMKEKGDIPEGYSVSREKKERFSLILESASTNQTSMYLCASSLGVGKTQYFGPGTRLLVL.